This T cell receptor beta chain appears in the sequencing data of a study of T cell repertoires in cytomegalovirus infection. The wider study: CMV epitopes in the study were HLA-C-restricted (recently identified) and HLA-B-restricted (well studied).

This CDR3 is 20 amino acids long. The germline V gene encodes CDR1 SGDLS and CDR2 YYNGEE. The ends were cut back, 4 bases at V and 2 bases at J, with 27 bases in the middle. Turning to this clonotype: Its antigen is unidentified.

Via MiXCR, TCRdb re-called the reads, giving one row per CDR3 protein. There are 700,000 to 900,000 distinct CDR3 sequences in the sample; almost 30% occur only once, and over 10% lies in the top ten. The chain combines TRBV9 with TRBJ2-2; perhaps TRBD1 as D (6 bases). This receptor was identified in a human donor in good health (CMV status not recorded). Some clones in this sample may be carry-over from other donors' samples. The material was cultured CD8+ T cells from PBMCs, obtained from culture after CMV antigen stimulation. The CDR3 is CASSPHSQGTVRANTGELFF. The CDR3 DNA reads TGTGCCAGCAGCCCACATTCACAGGGCACGGTCCGTGCCAACACCGGGGAGCTGTTTTTT.